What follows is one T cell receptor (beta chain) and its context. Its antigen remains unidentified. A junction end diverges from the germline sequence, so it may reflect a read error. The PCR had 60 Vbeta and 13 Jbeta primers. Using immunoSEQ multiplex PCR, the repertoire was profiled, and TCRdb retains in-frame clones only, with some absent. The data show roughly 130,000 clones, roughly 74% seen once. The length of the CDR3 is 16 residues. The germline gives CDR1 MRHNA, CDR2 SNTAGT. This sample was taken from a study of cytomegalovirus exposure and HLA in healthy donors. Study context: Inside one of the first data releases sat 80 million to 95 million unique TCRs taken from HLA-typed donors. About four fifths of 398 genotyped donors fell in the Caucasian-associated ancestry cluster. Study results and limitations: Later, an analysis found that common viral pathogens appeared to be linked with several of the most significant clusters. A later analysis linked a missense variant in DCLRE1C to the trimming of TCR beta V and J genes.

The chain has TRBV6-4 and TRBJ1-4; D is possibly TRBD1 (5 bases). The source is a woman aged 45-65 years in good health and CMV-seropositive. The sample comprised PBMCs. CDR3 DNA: TGTGCCCGCAGTTGCGACAGACCAGCAACTAATGAAAAACTGTTTTTT. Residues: CARSCDRPATNEKLFF.